The rows below give T cell receptor beta chains drawn from one sample of a study of shared clonotypes between healthy human individuals. Repertoires were generated with immunoSEQ multiplex PCR, while TCRdb's copy carries only in-frame clones and drops some. Counted here are about 2.2 million clones, 85% to 95% occurring once; the ten biggest clones make up 1.7%. Sample: naive CD8+ T cells from PBMCs. The source of these receptors is a man younger than 30 in good health. Some clones in this sample may be carry-over from other donors' samples. Each CDR3 is given with its conserved first and last residue. Each record gives: D gene, J gene, V gene, clone size, CDR3 DNA, CDR3 protein. The D gene is left open where the match is weak. Only part of the rows carry a size: once, few, many, or a class if the clone is expanded.

d_call: -; j_call: TRBJ2-1; v_call: TRBV6-6; clone_size: -; cdr3_nt: TGTGCCATCAGTATGACAGGCTACAATGAGCAGTTCTTC; cdr3_aa: CAISMTGYNEQFF
d_call: -; j_call: TRBJ1-5; v_call: TRBV28; clone_size: -; cdr3_nt: TGTGCCAGCAGTTCCTGGGACACCAATCAGCCCCAGCATTTT; cdr3_aa: CASSSWDTNQPQHF
d_call: TRBD2; j_call: TRBJ2-1; v_call: TRBV11-2; clone_size: -; cdr3_nt: TGTGCCAGCAGCTTAGTAGCGGGAGGGCCGGGAAATGAGCAGTTCTTC; cdr3_aa: CASSLVAGGPGNEQFF
d_call: -; j_call: TRBJ2-7; v_call: TRBV6-5; clone_size: -; cdr3_nt: TGTGCCAGCAACATGGGCCGAGAGCAGTACTTC; cdr3_aa: CASNMGREQYF
d_call: TRBD1; j_call: TRBJ1-1; v_call: TRBV6-5; clone_size: -; cdr3_nt: TGTGCCAGCAGTTTCGGGGCCAGGGGGGGAACTGAAGCTTTCTTT; cdr3_aa: CASSFGARGGTEAFF
d_call: TRBD1; j_call: TRBJ2-2; v_call: TRBV5-5; clone_size: -; cdr3_nt: TGTGCCAGCAGCTTTGTGCAGGGGGCCCTCACCGGGGAGCTGTTTTTT; cdr3_aa: CASSFVQGALTGELFF
d_call: TRBD1; j_call: TRBJ2-7; v_call: TRBV6-5; clone_size: -; cdr3_nt: TGTGCCAGCAGTTACTTTGGACAGGGGAGCTACGAGCAGTACTTC; cdr3_aa: CASSYFGQGSYEQYF
d_call: TRBD2; j_call: TRBJ2-5; v_call: TRBV27; clone_size: -; cdr3_nt: TGTGCCAGCAGCAGACTAGCGGGAGTGGGGGAGACCCAGTACTTC; cdr3_aa: CASSRLAGVGETQYF
d_call: -; j_call: TRBJ2-5; v_call: TRBV15; clone_size: -; cdr3_nt: TGTGCCACCAGCAGAGAGACGCGGGCGGGAGAGACCCAGTACTTC; cdr3_aa: CATSRETRAGETQYF
d_call: -; j_call: TRBJ1-5; v_call: TRBV6-5; clone_size: -; cdr3_nt: TGTGCCAGCAGTTACGGAAGCGCCGATCAGCCCCAGCATTTT; cdr3_aa: CASSYGSADQPQHF
d_call: -; j_call: TRBJ2-1; v_call: TRBV7-9; clone_size: few; cdr3_nt: TGTGCCAGCAGCTTGCGGGACAGCGTCTACAATGAGCAGTTCTTC; cdr3_aa: CASSLRDSVYNEQFF
d_call: TRBD1; j_call: TRBJ2-5; v_call: TRBV11-2; clone_size: -; cdr3_nt: TGTGCCAGCAGCAACCTCGGGACAGCTAGGGAGACCCAGTACTTC; cdr3_aa: CASSNLGTARETQYF
d_call: -; j_call: TRBJ1-1; v_call: TRBV30; clone_size: -; cdr3_nt: TGTGCTTATCAGGGAGGCGGGAACACTGAAGCTTTCTTT; cdr3_aa: CAYQGGGNTEAFF
d_call: TRBD2; j_call: TRBJ2-2; v_call: TRBV4-1; clone_size: -; cdr3_nt: TGCGCCAGCAGCCCCCGGACTAGCGGGCCTGGGGAGCTGTTTTTT; cdr3_aa: CASSPRTSGPGELFF
d_call: -; j_call: TRBJ1-1; v_call: TRBV27; clone_size: -; cdr3_nt: TGTGCCAGCAGTGGGGGCCAGGGAACTGAAGCTTTCTTT; cdr3_aa: CASSGGQGTEAFF
d_call: -; j_call: TRBJ1-1; v_call: TRBV19; clone_size: -; cdr3_nt: TGTGCCAGTAGTTTACCCGGGACACCGAACACTGAAGCTTTCTTT; cdr3_aa: CASSLPGTPNTEAFF
d_call: TRBD1; j_call: TRBJ1-1; v_call: TRBV27; clone_size: -; cdr3_nt: TGTGCCAGCAGCCTCCGGGACAGAAACACTGAAGCTTTCTTT; cdr3_aa: CASSLRDRNTEAFF
d_call: -; j_call: TRBJ1-3; v_call: TRBV7-9; clone_size: -; cdr3_nt: TGTGCCAGCAGCCCCGGACGGGTTCAAACGGCGGACACCATATATTTT; cdr3_aa: CASSPGRVQTADTIYF
d_call: TRBD2; j_call: TRBJ2-1; v_call: TRBV19; clone_size: -; cdr3_nt: TGTGCCAGTAGTCTGGGAGCGGGATACAATGAGCAGTTCTTC; cdr3_aa: CASSLGAGYNEQFF
d_call: -; j_call: TRBJ1-1; v_call: TRBV7-9; clone_size: -; cdr3_nt: TGTGCCAGCAGCTCCAGACGGTATCCTGAAGCTTTCTTT; cdr3_aa: CASSSRRYPEAFF
d_call: TRBD2; j_call: TRBJ2-1; v_call: TRBV9; clone_size: once; cdr3_nt: TGTGCCAGCAGCGTAGTAGAAACTAGCGATCAGTTCTTC; cdr3_aa: CASSVVETSDQFF
d_call: TRBD1; j_call: TRBJ2-6; v_call: TRBV7-9; clone_size: -; cdr3_nt: TGTGCCAGCAGCGGCCAGGGGGCCTCGACCGGGGCCAACGTCCTGACTTTC; cdr3_aa: CASSGQGASTGANVLTF
d_call: -; j_call: TRBJ2-1; v_call: TRBV7-9; clone_size: -; cdr3_nt: TGTGCCAGCAGCAACTTCCGGGTCCGGGGGCACAATGAGCAGTTCTTC; cdr3_aa: CASSNFRVRGHNEQFF
d_call: -; j_call: TRBJ1-5; v_call: TRBV7-8; clone_size: -; cdr3_nt: TGTGCCAGCAGCTTAAATTCTAGGGGGAATCAGCCCCAGCATTTT; cdr3_aa: CASSLNSRGNQPQHF
d_call: -; j_call: TRBJ1-4; v_call: TRBV5-6; clone_size: -; cdr3_nt: TGTGCCAGCAGCTTGTCCATTAATGAAAAACTGTTTTTT; cdr3_aa: CASSLSINEKLFF
d_call: TRBD2; j_call: TRBJ2-7; v_call: TRBV7-9; clone_size: -; cdr3_nt: TGTGCCAGCAGCACCGTAGCGGGCCACTACGAGCAGTACTTC; cdr3_aa: CASSTVAGHYEQYF